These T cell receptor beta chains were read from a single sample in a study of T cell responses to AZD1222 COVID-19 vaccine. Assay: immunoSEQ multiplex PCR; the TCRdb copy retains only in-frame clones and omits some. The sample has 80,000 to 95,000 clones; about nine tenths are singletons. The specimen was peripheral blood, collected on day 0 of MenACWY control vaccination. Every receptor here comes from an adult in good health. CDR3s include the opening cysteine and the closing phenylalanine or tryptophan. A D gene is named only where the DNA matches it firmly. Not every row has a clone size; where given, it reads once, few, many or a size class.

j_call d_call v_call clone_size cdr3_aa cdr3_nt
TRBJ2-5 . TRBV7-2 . CASSLYGSFPEETQYF TGTGCCAGCAGCTTATATGGTTCATTCCCGGAAGAGACCCAGTACTTC
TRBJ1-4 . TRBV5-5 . CASSPQPTATIEKLFF TGTGCCAGCAGCCCGCAGCCGACAGCCACCATTGAAAAACTGTTTTTT
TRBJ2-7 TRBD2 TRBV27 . CASTWTSGATYEQYF TGTGCCAGCACGTGGACTAGCGGGGCAACCTACGAGCAGTACTTC
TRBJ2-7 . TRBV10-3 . CAISGSYEQYF TGTGCCATCAGTGGGTCCTACGAGCAGTACTTC
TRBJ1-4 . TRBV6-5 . CASSSTTGGKLFF TGTGCCAGCAGTTCCACTACCGGGGGAAAACTGTTTTTT
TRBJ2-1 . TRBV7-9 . CASSLATANEQFF TGTGCCAGCAGCTTAGCGACCGCGAATGAGCAGTTCTTC
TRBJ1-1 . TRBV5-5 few CASQLFSGSEAFF TGTGCCAGCCAGCTATTCTCGGGCTCTGAAGCTTTCTTT
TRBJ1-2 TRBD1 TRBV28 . CASSTTGGLYGYTF TGTGCCAGCAGTACGACAGGGGGCCTCTATGGCTACACCTTC
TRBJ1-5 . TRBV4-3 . CASSQDPQGGSNQPQHF TGCGCCAGCAGCCAAGATCCGCAGGGTGGCAGCAATCAGCCCCAGCATTTT
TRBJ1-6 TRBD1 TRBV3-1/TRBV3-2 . CASSQKTGTGNSPLHF TGTGCCAGCAGCCAAAAAACCGGGACAGGAAATTCACCCCTCCACTTT
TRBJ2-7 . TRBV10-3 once CAISVGSYEQYF TGTGCCATCAGCGTGGGCTCCTACGAGCAGTACTTC
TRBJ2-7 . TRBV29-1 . CSVGAGAYEQYF TGCAGCGTTGGAGCAGGGGCCTACGAGCAGTACTTC
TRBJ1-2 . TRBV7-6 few CASSQDSYYGYTF TGTGCCAGCAGCCAGGACAGTTACTATGGCTACACCTTC
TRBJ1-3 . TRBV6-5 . CASTRTQSGNTIYF TGTGCCAGCACGAGGACACAATCTGGAAACACCATATATTTT